The 21 T cell receptor beta chains below were found in one sample sequenced in a study of blood T cell repertoires in COVID-19 (dated by TCRdb to the early 2020s). Libraries came from the immunoSEQ multiplex PCR assay. In its TCRdb copy, this immuneACCESS table keeps in-frame sequences only and misses some clones. Where compared with another copy, unresolved V genes explain less than half of these, and the others have no known cause. In this sample the table shows 45,000 or so clones, approximately 80% of which occur a single time. In total, the top ten clones hold under 20% of the sample. The material sequenced was peripheral blood. These receptors were taken from a man between 65 and 85 years old with acute or convalescent COVID-19.

The chain links TRBV6-1 to TRBJ2-1, with D hard to call. V was cut by 1 base and J by 4 bases, with 8 bases left in between. The CDR3 is 14 residues long. Germline loops: CDR1 MNHNS, CDR2 SASEGT. The CDR3 is CASSEDHKYNEQFF. The CDR3 bases are TGTGCCAGCAGTGAAGACCACAAGTACAATGAGCAGTTCTTC.

This clone occurred a few times. The chain couples TRBV27 to TRBJ1-2, with TRBD1 matching 7 bases. CDR3 size: 13 residues. V lost 2 bases, J lost 7 bases, and 4 bases stayed unmatched. Per the germline V gene, CDR1 is MNHEY and CDR2 is SMNVEV (reference sequence). CDR3 residues: CASSLGGGFGYTF. The CDR3 coding sequence is TGTGCCAGCAGTTTAGGAGGGGGCTTTGGCTACACCTTC.

V and J are TRBV28 and TRBJ1-5; 9 bases are a match to TRBD1. Germline V CDR1 and CDR2: MDHEN, SYDVKM. Trimming took 5 bases from V and 5 from J; bases not matched to a gene: 7. CDR3 size: 15 residues. In nucleotides, the CDR3 is TGTGCCAGCAGTACCGGGACAGGGAGTTATCAGCCCCAGCATTTT. Translating gives CASSTGTGSYQPQHF.

The chain employs TRBV27 and TRBJ2-2, with D hard to call. Germline CDR1 and CDR2: MNHEY and SMNVEV (reference sequence). The CDR3 totals 14 residues. Between the trimmed V and J ends, which lost 2 bases and 2 bases, there was a span of 6 bases. This CDR3 is CASSLLVNTGELFF. In DNA, the CDR3 is TGTGCCAGCAGTTTACTAGTTAACACCGGGGAGCTGTTTTTT.

This chain connects TRBV29-1 to TRBJ2-3, with TRBD1 as a possible D gene (6 bases). The ends were cut back, 6 bases at V and 2 bases at J, with 9 bases in the middle. There are 12 residues in the CDR3. The germline CDR1 and CDR2 sequences are SQVTM and ANQGSEA. CDR3 sequence reads: CSVRDTTDTQYF. The DNA for the CDR3 is TGCAGCGTCCGGGACACCACAGATACGCAGTATTTT.

The genes are TRBV10-3 and TRBJ1-1; 8 nucleotides match TRBD1. CDR1 is ENHRY, CDR2 SYGVKD, per germline. The J segment lost 1 base and the V segment lost 4 bases, leaving 5 bases of the junction unmatched. This CDR3 is built from 15 residues. The CDR3 bases are TGTGCCATCAGTGCCAGGGGGCGCTCGAACACTGAAGCTTTCTTT. Protein sequence: CAISARGRSNTEAFF.

The chain has TRBV18 and TRBJ2-1; no firm D call. Trimming pared 3 bases from V and 1 base from J, leaving 10 bases between. The CDR3 spans 15 residues. Germline V gene lookup returns CDR1 KGHSH and CDR2 LQKENI. The CDR3 loop is CASSPTIKSYNEQFF. The CDR3, as DNA: TGTGCCAGCTCACCCACAATAAAGTCCTACAATGAGCAGTTCTTC.

The chain combines TRBV6-5 with TRBJ1-3; D might be TRBD1 (6 bases). The V gene's germline CDR1 is MNHEY and CDR2 SVGAGI. This CDR3 contains 15 residues. Trimming left V 4 bases short and J 2 bases short, with 12 bases between. The DNA for the CDR3 is TGTGCCAGCAGTTCACAGACAGGTGCTGGAAACACCATATATTTT. The encoded protein is CASSSQTGAGNTIYF.

The chain is built from TRBV27 and TRBJ2-1; 9 bases line up with TRBD1. Germline assignment: CDR1 MNHEY and CDR2 SMNVEV (reference sequence). The CDR3 runs to 16 residues. V lost 1 base and J lost 5; bases outside the gene matches: 6. The CDR3 loop is CASSLYPGQGNNEQFF. As DNA, the CDR3 is TGTGCCAGCAGTTTATATCCGGGACAGGGCAACAATGAGCAGTTCTTC.

The count of this clone is one. The chain has TRBV6-6 and TRBJ1-2; D is unresolved. CDR1 MNHNY and CDR2 SVGAGI come from the germline V gene (reference sequence). V gave up 1 base and J gave up 6 bases, with 15 bases separating them. The CDR3 contains 15 residues. The CDR3 bases are TGTGCCAGCAGTTACTTATCAGGAGGGCCTAATGGCTACACCTTC. Translated, it gives CASSYLSGGPNGYTF.

This chain uses TRBV6-2 or TRBV6-3 with TRBJ2-7; 9 nucleotides agree with TRBD1. Unmatched junction bases numbered 10, after V lost 0 bases and J lost 4 bases. CDR3 size: 17 residues. In germline, CDR1 is MNHEY, CDR2 SVGEGT. The CDR3 loop reads CASSYSPGTGRMYEQYF. CDR3 bases: TGTGCCAGCAGTTACTCGCCAGGGACAGGGCGAATGTACGAGCAGTACTTC.

This rearrangement joins TRBV7-9 to TRBJ1-2, with 7 bases matching TRBD1. Germline V gene lookup returns CDR1 SEHNR and CDR2 FQNEAQ (reference sequence). The J segment lost 4 bases and the V segment lost 5 bases, leaving 10 bases of the junction unmatched. The CDR3 sequence is 15 residues long. For the CDR3, the DNA is TGTGCCAGCAGCCTGGAGACAGGGAAGTTCTATGGCTACACCTTC. Translated: CASSLETGKFYGYTF.

V usage is TRBV9 and J usage is TRBJ1-2; TRBD1 matches at 8 bases. From germline, CDR1 is SGDLS and CDR2 YYNGEE. The CDR3 runs to 15 residues. The trim removed 0 bases at V and 4 bases at J, leaving 5 bases unmatched. The DNA for the CDR3 is TGTGCCAGCAGCGTAGGACAGGGGTCCTTCTATGGCTACACCTTC. It specifies CASSVGQGSFYGYTF.

This clone appeared a few times. This chain connects TRBV28 to TRBJ1-4, with TRBD1 matching over 7 bases. Germline trimming cut 4 bases from V and 4 bases from J; bases unmatched to any gene: 6. Germline V gives CDR1 MDHEN, CDR2 SYDVKM. This CDR3 spans 15 amino acids. The CDR3 region is CASSSPGQINEKLFF. The CDR3 DNA sequence: TGTGCCAGCAGTTCTCCGGGACAGATTAATGAAAAACTGTTTTTT.

This chain uses TRBV11-2 with TRBJ2-2; D is ambiguous. Trimming took off 3 bases at V and 1 base at J, with 6 bases between the two ends. Germline values: CDR1 SGHAT, CDR2 FQNNGV. The CDR3 runs to 14 residues. CDR3 sequence (DNA): TGTGCCAGCAGCTTTGCCAGGAACACCGGGGAGCTGTTTTTT. Amino acids: CASSFARNTGELFF.

This chain connects TRBV9 to TRBJ2-5; TRBD2 agrees at 10 bases. Trimming cost V 0 bases and J 4 bases; bases outside gene matches: 9. The CDR3 is 17 amino acids. Germline V gene data show CDR1 as SGDLS and CDR2 as YYNGEE. In nucleotides, the CDR3 is TGTGCCAGCAGCGTAGGAGCGGGGGGGCGTTTGGCAGAGACCCAGTACTTC. Its protein is CASSVGAGGRLAETQYF.

J is TRBJ1-5 and V is TRBV19; 7 bases match TRBD1. The germline gives CDR1 LNHDA, CDR2 SQIVND (reference sequence). J gave up 3 bases and V 1 base, and 3 bases lay outside the gene matches. The CDR3 is made up of 15 amino acids. The CDR3 bases are TGTGCCAGTAGTATAGGGGACAGCGCCAATCAGCCCCAGCATTTT. It translates to CASSIGDSANQPQHF. Complete variable domain (other parts from reference TRBV19 and TRBJ1-5): DGGITQSPKYLFRKEGQNVTLSCEQNLNHDAMYWYRQDPGQGLRLIYYSQIVNDFQKGDIAEGYSVSREKKESFPLTVTSAQKNPTAFYLCASSIGDSANQPQHFGDGTRLSIL.

The V and J genes are TRBV12-3 or TRBV12-4 and TRBJ1-1; D is unresolved. Trimming shortened V by 9 bases and J by 2 bases, and 10 bases separated the two germline ends. The CDR3 totals 12 residues. CDR3 in DNA: TGTGCCAGTATAGATCCTAACACTGAAGCTTTCTTT. This encodes CASIDPNTEAFF.

The chain is built from TRBV19 and TRBJ1-2; D is ambiguous. Between the trimmed V and J ends, which lost 3 bases and 0 bases, there was a span of 11 bases. The germline CDR1 and CDR2 sequences are LNHDA and SQIVND (reference sequence). The CDR3 covers 15 residues. The CDR3 DNA reads as TGTGCCAGTAGTATTGTCGGGGAAGCTAACTATGGCTACACCTTC. Its protein product is CASSIVGEANYGYTF.

V and J are TRBV27 and TRBJ2-1, with 14 bases that match TRBD2. V dropped 3 bases and J dropped 1; count of bases not matched to a gene: 2. The CDR3 consists of 17 residues. From germline, CDR1 is MNHEY and CDR2 SMNVEV (reference sequence). The CDR3 spells CASSFRLAGGSYNEQFF. CDR3 in DNA: TGTGCCAGCAGTTTTCGACTAGCGGGGGGGTCCTACAATGAGCAGTTCTTC.

In this sample, this clone turned up a few times. V and J are TRBV27 and TRBJ1-5; 9 bases agree with TRBD1. Germline V gives CDR1 MNHEY, CDR2 SMNVEV (reference sequence). This CDR3 is built from 12 residues. The ends lost 8 bases at V and 6 bases at J; junction bases unmatched: 2. CDR3 residues: CASRQGVQPQHF. The CDR3, as DNA: TGTGCCAGCCGACAGGGGGTTCAGCCCCAGCATTTT.